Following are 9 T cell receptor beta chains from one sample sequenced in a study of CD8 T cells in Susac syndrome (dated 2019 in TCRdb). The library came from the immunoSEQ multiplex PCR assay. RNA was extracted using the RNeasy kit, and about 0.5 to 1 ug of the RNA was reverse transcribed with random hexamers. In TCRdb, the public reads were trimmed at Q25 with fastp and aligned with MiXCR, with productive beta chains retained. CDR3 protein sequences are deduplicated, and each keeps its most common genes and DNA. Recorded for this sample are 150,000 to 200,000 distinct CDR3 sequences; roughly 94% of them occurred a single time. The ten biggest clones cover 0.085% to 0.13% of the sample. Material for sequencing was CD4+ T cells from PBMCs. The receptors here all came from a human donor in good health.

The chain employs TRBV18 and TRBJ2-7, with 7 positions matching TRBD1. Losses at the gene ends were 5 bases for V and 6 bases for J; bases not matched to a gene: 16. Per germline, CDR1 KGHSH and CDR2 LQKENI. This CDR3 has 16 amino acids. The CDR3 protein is CASSSITGTAVGEQYF. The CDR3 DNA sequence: TGTGCCAGCTCATCTATTACCGGGACAGCGGTGGGCGAGCAGTACTTC.

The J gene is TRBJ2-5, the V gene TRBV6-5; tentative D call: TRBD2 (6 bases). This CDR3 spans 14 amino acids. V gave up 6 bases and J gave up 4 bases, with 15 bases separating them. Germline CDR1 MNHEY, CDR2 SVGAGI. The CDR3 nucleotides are TGTGCCAGCAGCCGAGGGGCGGGACGAGAGACCCAGTACTTC. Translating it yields CASSRGAGRETQYF.

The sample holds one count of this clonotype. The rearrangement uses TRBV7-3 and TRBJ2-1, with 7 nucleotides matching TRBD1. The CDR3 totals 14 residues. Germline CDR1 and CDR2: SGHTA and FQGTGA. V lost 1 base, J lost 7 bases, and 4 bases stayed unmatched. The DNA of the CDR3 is TGTGCCAGCAGCTTAATCCCACAGGGGAATGAGCAGTTCTTC. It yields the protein CASSLIPQGNEQFF.

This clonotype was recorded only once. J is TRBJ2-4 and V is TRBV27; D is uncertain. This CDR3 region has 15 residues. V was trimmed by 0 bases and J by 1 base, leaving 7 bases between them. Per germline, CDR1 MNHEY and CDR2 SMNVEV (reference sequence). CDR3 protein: CASSLSTAAKNIQYF. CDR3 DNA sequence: TGTGCCAGCAGTTTATCGACTGCGGCCAAAAACATTCAGTACTTC.

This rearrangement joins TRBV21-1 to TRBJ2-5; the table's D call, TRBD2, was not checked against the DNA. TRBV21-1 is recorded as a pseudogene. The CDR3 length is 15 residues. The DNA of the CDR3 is TGTGCCAGCAGCAGGACTAGCGGGAGGGTGGAGACCCAGTACTTC. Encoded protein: CASSRTSGRVETQYF.

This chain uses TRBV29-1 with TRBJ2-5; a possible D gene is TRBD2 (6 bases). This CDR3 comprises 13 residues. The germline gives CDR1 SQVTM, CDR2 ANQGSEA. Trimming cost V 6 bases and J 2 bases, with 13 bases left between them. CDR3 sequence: CSVGYRGQETQYF. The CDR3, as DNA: TGCAGCGTGGGATATCGGGGGCAAGAGACCCAGTACTTC.

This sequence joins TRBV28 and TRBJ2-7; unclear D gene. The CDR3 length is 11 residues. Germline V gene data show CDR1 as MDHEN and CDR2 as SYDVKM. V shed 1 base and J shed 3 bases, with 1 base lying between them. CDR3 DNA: TGTGCCAGCAGTTTATTCTACGAGCAGTACTTC. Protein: CASSLFYEQYF.

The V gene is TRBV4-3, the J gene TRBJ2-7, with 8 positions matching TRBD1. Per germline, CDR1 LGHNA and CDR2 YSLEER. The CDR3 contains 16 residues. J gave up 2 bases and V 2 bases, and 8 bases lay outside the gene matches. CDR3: CASSQMYGQGPYEQYF. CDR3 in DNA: TGCGCCAGCAGCCAAATGTACGGACAGGGCCCCTACGAGCAGTACTTC.

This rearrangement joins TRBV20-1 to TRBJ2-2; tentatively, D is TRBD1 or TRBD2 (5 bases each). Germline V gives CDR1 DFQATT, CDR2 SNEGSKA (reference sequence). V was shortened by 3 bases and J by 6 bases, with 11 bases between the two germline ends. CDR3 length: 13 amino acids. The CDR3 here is CSASEGRAGELFF. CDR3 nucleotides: TGCAGTGCTAGTGAGGGGCGGGCCGGGGAGCTGTTTTTT.